Below, 9 T cell receptor beta chains from the same sample are listed, as sequenced in a study of CD8+ T cells in alopecia areata. cDNA reverse transcribed from extracted RNA served as the sequencing template. Generated by immunoSEQ multiplex PCR, the TCRdb table keeps only in-frame clones and is missing some. The repertoire holds approximately 210,000 clones, with more than 55% as singletons. Treatment denoted: oral pan-JAK inhibitor, 5-10 mg twice daily. The input for sequencing was CD4+ T cells sorted from blood, taken at roughly week 45, from a patient treated with tofacitinib. The receptors were gathered from a human donor with alopecia areata.

CDR3: CASSQKTSGGTDTQYF. In DNA form, the CDR3 reads TGTGCCAGCAGCCAAAAGACTAGCGGGGGCACAGATACGCAGTATTTT. The chain couples TRBV7-2 to TRBJ2-3; 11 bases match TRBD2. The CDR3 runs 16 residues. CDR1 and CDR2 from the germline V gene are SGHTA and FQGNSA. V gave up 5 bases and J gave up 1 base; unmatched junction bases: 5.

CDR3 coding DNA: TGCGCCAGCAGCCTCAGGGTCGGGAACACTGAAGCTTTCTTT. Its translation: CASSLRVGNTEAFF. The rearrangement links TRBV5-1 to TRBJ1-1, with D perhaps TRBD1 (5 bases). From germline, CDR1 is SGHRS and CDR2 YFSETQ. This CDR3 is 14 amino acids long. Between the trimmed V and J ends, which lost 4 bases and 1 base, there was a span of 11 bases.

The rearrangement joins TRBV7-8 to TRBJ1-5; D gene ambiguous. The CDR3 sequence is 13 residues long. With 5 bases removed from V and 6 bases from J, the gap between germline ends came to 11 bases. Germline CDR1 SGHVS, CDR2 FQNEAQ. CDR3 in amino acids: CASSGLRSQPQHF. The DNA for the CDR3 is TGTGCCAGCAGCGGTTTACGCAGTCAGCCCCAGCATTTT. Together with reference TRBV7-8 and TRBJ1-5, the CDR3 gives the full variable domain: GAGVSQSPRYKVAKRGQDVALRCDPISGHVSLFWYQQALGQGPEFLTYFQNEAQLDKSGLPSDRFFAERPEGSVSTLKIQRTQQEDSAVYLCASSGLRSQPQHFGDGTRLSIL.

The chain uses TRBV7-2 and TRBJ2-7; tentative D call: TRBD1 (6 bases). CDR1 is SGHTA and CDR2 is FQGNSA in the germline V gene. Trimming cost V 5 bases and J 7 bases, with 18 bases left between them. The CDR3 has 14 amino acids. The CDR3 DNA reads TGTGCCAGCAGCCCATCAACAGGGTTATGGGAGCAGTACTTC. This sequence encodes CASSPSTGLWEQYF.

The genes are TRBV29-1 and TRBJ2-2; D might be TRBD1 or TRBD2, each matching 7 bases. V was clipped by 7 bases and J by 7 bases, with 19 bases between them. The V gene's germline CDR1 is SQVTM and CDR2 ANQGSEA. The CDR3 is 14 amino acids. In DNA, the CDR3 is TGCAGCGGGGGAGGGGGCCTGAGAGGCGGGGAGCTGTTTTTT. Protein product: CSGGGGLRGGELFF.

The sample holds one count of this clone. The J gene is TRBJ1-1, the V gene TRBV9; D may be TRBD1 (5 bases). Trimming removed 4 bases at V and 4 bases at J, with 8 bases between. In germline, CDR1 is SGDLS, CDR2 YYNGEE. The CDR3 totals 12 residues. CDR3 protein: CASSSGGTEAFF. The CDR3 DNA reads as TGTGCCAGCAGCTCGGGGGGCACTGAAGCTTTCTTT.

V and J are TRBV6-5 and TRBJ2-2; a weak D match, TRBD2 (5 bases). The germline V gene has CDR1 MNHEY and CDR2 SVGAGI. The V end was cut by 10 bases, the J end by 4 bases, with 19 bases between. The CDR3 sequence is 15 residues long. CDR3 protein: CATRFSAGSTGELFF. The CDR3 region has the DNA TGTGCCACACGCTTCAGCGCGGGTAGCACCGGGGAGCTGTTTTTT.

This clone has only one observation. The chain carries TRBV15 and TRBJ2-5; D gene unclear. The DNA end is a closer match to TRBJ2-7, so the J assignment may be wrong. The CDR3 is 15 amino acids. Germline V gene sequence: CDR1 LNHNV, CDR2 YYDKDF (reference sequence). In nucleotides, the CDR3 is TGTGCCACCAGCAGAGGAACAGCGAGCTCCTACGAGCAGTACTTC. This translates into CATSRGTASSYEQYF.

This chain uses TRBV30 with TRBJ2-7; 11 bases line up with TRBD1. Germline-derived CDR1 and CDR2 are GTSNPN and SVGIG (reference sequence). The CDR3 consists of 16 residues. The junction had 8 bases not matched to a gene; V was cut back by 3 bases and J by 1 base. Written as DNA, the CDR3 is TGTGCCTGGAGGCGTAAGGGGGACAGGGGGTCCTACGAGCAGTACTTC. This codes for CAWRRKGDRGSYEQYF.